This T cell receptor beta chain was sequenced in a study of identical twins. Findings and limits, study-wide: Without tracking the same donors, conclusions rested on cross-sectional statistical analysis.

A universal primer site was created by template switching, with the cDNA bearing unique molecular identifiers. Via MiXCR, TCRdb re-called the 5' RACE reads, giving one row per CDR3 protein. This table holds around 480,000 distinct CDR3 sequences, around 14% found once. At least ten counts were recorded for this clonotype. Its matching antigen is unknown. Healthy Caucasians were all of the donors. Between the trimmed V and J ends, which lost 3 bases and 10 bases, there was a span of 15 bases. The CDR3 loop spans 14 amino acids. The same specimen was also included in a second study, on yellow fever vaccine responses in identical twins. That publication notes: Twin vaccine T cell responses reportedly seemed partly convergent, partly personalized.

This clonotype was sampled from a woman aged 18-29 years in good health. This sequence joins TRBV12-3 or TRBV12-4 and TRBJ1-4; no clear D gene. Sample: CD4+ T cells sorted from blood. CDR3 protein: CASSLGYPEGKLFF. Written as DNA, the CDR3 is TGTGCCAGCAGTTTGGGCTACCCCGAGGGAAAACTGTTTTTT.